This T cell receptor beta chain stems from a study of cytomegalovirus exposure and HLA in healthy donors. Study details: From 190 million or so T cells, an earlier analysis saw under 140 million unique TCR beta sequences. Study-level findings and limits: Reportedly, a later analysis found an Asian-associated ancestry cluster had fewer N-insertions than the approximately 640-donor mean. Within an earlier analysis, most TCR beta V segments proved productive either about 90% or about 30% of the time. Usually a TCR sequence was rare, but some public TCRs were found in many donors.

Primers for the PCR totalled 60 Vbeta and 13 Jbeta. Clones were read by immunoSEQ multiplex PCR, and TCRdb kept only the in-frame ones, dropping some. Of approximately 82,000 clones in the sample, around 9.1% were seen once. A few counts support this clone. Its matching antigen is unknown. Sample: PBMCs. The sequence derives from a man aged 55 to 69 in good health and CMV-seropositive.

The chain's CDR3 is CASSSRGNEQFF. The CDR3 nucleotides read TGCGCCAGCAGCTCCAGGGGCAATGAGCAGTTCTTC. V usage is TRBV5-1 and J usage is TRBJ2-1, with a possible D match to TRBD1 (6 bases). The CDR3 spans 12 residues. In germline, CDR1 is SGHRS, CDR2 YFSETQ. Between the trimmed V and J ends, which lost 3 bases and 6 bases, there was a span of 7 bases.